This T cell receptor (beta chain) is drawn from a study of blood T cells in healthy people across ages. CDR3 size: 16 residues. V was cut by 2 bases and J by 8 bases, with 18 bases left in between. The use of a sample-barcoded 5' primer and a J-beta primer mix characterized a second PCR of roughly 7 to 12 cycles. A template-switch adaptor with 12 random nucleotides tagged each cDNA molecule. MiXCR, run by TCRdb on the 5' RACE reads, gives a single entry per CDR3 protein. There are about 2 million distinct CDR3 sequences in the sample; approximately 50% occur only once, and more than 2% lies in the top ten.

This chain connects TRBV12-3 or TRBV12-4 to TRBJ1-4; maybe TRBD1 (5 bases). The sample comprised blood. This clonotype originated in a woman aged 40 to 55 in good health. The CDR3 DNA is TGTGCCAGCAGTTTATTCCATGGGGGATCTCCAGAAAAACTGTTTTTT. This sequence encodes CASSLFHGGSPEKLFF.